Presented here are 15 T cell receptor beta chains from one specimen sequenced in a study of shared T cell receptors in the human thymus. The repertoire was sequenced with immunoSEQ multiplex PCR; TCRdb's copy has only in-frame clones and lacks some. The data contain hundreds of thousands of clones, about four fifths of them seen just once; the ten biggest clones take up roughly 0.013%. This sample was shared with a second study, whose subject was human thymus T cells.

Sequenced input: thymocytes. The receptors come from a boy under two years old with a congenital heart defect.

J is TRBJ1-2 and V is TRBV16, with 9 positions matching TRBD1. V was clipped by 5 bases and J by 2 bases; unmatched bases: 9. Germline-derived CDR1 and CDR2 are KGHSY and FQNENV. CDR3 length: 16 amino acids. The CDR3 DNA sequence: TGTGCCAGCAGCTATTCCGGGACAGGGAAGAACTATGGCTACACCTTC. It is translated as CASSYSGTGKNYGYTF.

The gene calls are TRBV5-1 and TRBJ2-3; tentatively, D is TRBD2 (6 bases). CDR3 length: 14 residues. Germline values: CDR1 SGHRS, CDR2 YFSETQ. V was cut by 5 bases and J by 2 bases, with 12 bases left in between. CDR3 sequence (DNA): TGCGCCAGCAGTTCGGAGGGGTCCACAGATACGCAGTATTTT. This sequence encodes CASSSEGSTDTQYF.

The chain uses TRBV27 and TRBJ2-2, with D possibly matching TRBD2 (6 bases). The V end lost 5 bases, the J end lost 3 bases, and 13 bases lay between the germline ends. CDR1 and CDR2 from the germline V gene are MNHEY and SMNVEV (reference sequence). This CDR3 comprises 15 residues. CDR3 sequence reads: CASSPRDLHTGELFF. CDR3 bases: TGTGCCAGCAGTCCCCGGGACTTACACACCGGGGAGCTGTTTTTT.

The V call is TRBV4-1, the J call TRBJ2-3; TRBD1 matches at 9 bases. CDR1 and CDR2 from the germline V gene are MGHRA and YSYEKL. The CDR3 covers 16 residues. V gave up 2 bases and J gave up 2 bases; unmatched junction bases: 5. In DNA form, the CDR3 reads TGCGCCAGCAGCCAAAACAGGGGGCGAGTCACAGATACGCAGTATTTT. This gives the protein CASSQNRGRVTDTQYF.

The chain is built from TRBV4-3 and TRBJ1-5; a weak D match, TRBD1 (5 bases). V was pared by 0 bases and J by 1 base, with 7 bases between. CDR1 and CDR2 (germline): LGHNA, YSLEER. CDR3 size: 15 residues. CDR3 sequence reads: CASSQDGGSNQPQHF. The CDR3 DNA reads TGCGCCAGCAGCCAAGACGGGGGGAGCAATCAGCCCCAGCATTTT.

V is TRBV6-8 and J is TRBJ2-7; 10 bases fit TRBD2. V trimming: 5 bases; J trimming: 3 bases; junction bases outside the gene matches: 4. Germline V gives CDR1 MNHGY, CDR2 SAAAGT. This CDR3 is built from 14 residues. The chain's CDR3 is CASSLAGAGYEQYF. In nucleotides, the CDR3 is TGTGCCAGCAGTCTAGCGGGAGCGGGCTACGAGCAGTACTTC.

J is TRBJ2-7 and V is TRBV27; unclear D gene. The CDR3 runs to 16 residues. Between the trimmed V and J ends, which lost 4 bases and 6 bases, there was a span of 22 bases. Per the germline V gene, CDR1 is MNHEY and CDR2 is SMNVEV (reference sequence). The CDR3: CASSYEQTTLLGEQYF. The CDR3 nucleotides are TGTGCCAGCAGTTACGAACAGACCACCCTTTTAGGCGAGCAGTACTTC.

The genes are TRBV5-6 and TRBJ2-3; TRBD2 matches 15 bases. Trimming cost V 0 bases and J 2 bases; bases outside gene matches: 4. Per germline, CDR1 SGHDT and CDR2 YYEEEE. This CDR3 contains 18 residues. In DNA form, the CDR3 reads TGTGCCAGCAGCTTGGGGACTAGCGGGAGGGCTTTCACAGATACGCAGTATTTT. Translated, it gives CASSLGTSGRAFTDTQYF.

The J gene is TRBJ1-1, the V gene TRBV25-1, with D perhaps matching TRBD1 (6 bases). Germline lookup yields CDR1 MGHDK and CDR2 SYGVNS. There are 15 residues in the CDR3. Trimming took off 4 bases at V and 0 bases at J, with 12 bases between the two ends. CDR3: CASSGTVKMNTEAFF. CDR3 DNA: TGTGCCAGCAGTGGGACAGTAAAAATGAACACTGAAGCTTTCTTT. Together with reference TRBV25-1 and TRBJ1-1, the CDR3 gives the full variable domain: EADIYQTPRYLVIGTGKKITLECSQTMGHDKMYWYQQDPGMELHLIHYSYGVNSTEKGDLSSESTVSRIRTEHFPLTLESARPSHTSQYLCASSGTVKMNTEAFFGQGTRLTVV.

The chain links TRBV7-3 to TRBJ2-7; unclear D gene. The V and J ends lost 1 base and 3 bases respectively, with 16 bases between them. Germline V gene data show CDR1 as SGHTA and CDR2 as FQGTGA. This CDR3 region has 16 residues. CDR3 sequence: CASSLNHRIFYYEQYF. Written as DNA, the CDR3 is TGTGCCAGCAGCTTAAATCACAGAATTTTTTACTACGAGCAGTACTTC.

V gene TRBV11-3 combines with J gene TRBJ2-5; D is unresolved. The CDR3 is 14 amino acids. CDR1 SGHNT and CDR2 YENEEA come from the germline V gene. With 4 bases removed from V and 2 bases from J, the gap between germline ends came to 11 bases. Here the CDR3 reads CASSSLSTQETQYF. The CDR3 bases are TGTGCCAGCAGCTCCCTATCTACGCAAGAGACCCAGTACTTC. The complete variable domain, with remaining parts taken from reference TRBV11-3 and TRBJ2-5, reads EAGVVQSPRYKIIEKKQPVAFWCNPISGHNTLYWYLQNLGQGPELLIRYENEEAVDDSQLPKDRFSAERLKGVDSTLKIQPAELGDSAVYLCASSSLSTQETQYFGPGTRLLVL.

The chain is built from TRBV28 and TRBJ2-7; the D gene is possibly TRBD1 (5 bases). V was cut by 1 base and J by 3 bases, with 13 bases left in between. Germline V gene lookup returns CDR1 MDHEN and CDR2 SYDVKM. This CDR3 comprises 15 residues. The CDR3: CASSLSRQGLYEQYF. Here the CDR3 DNA reads TGTGCCAGCAGTTTATCTCGGCAGGGCCTCTACGAGCAGTACTTC. The complete variable domain, with remaining parts taken from reference TRBV28 and TRBJ2-7, reads DVKVTQSSRYLVKRTGEKVFLECVQDMDHENMFWYRQDPGLGLRLIYFSYDVKMKEKGDIPEGYSVSREKKERFSLILESASTNQTSMYLCASSLSRQGLYEQYFGPGTRLTVT.

The chain combines TRBV9 with TRBJ2-1; perhaps TRBD2 as D (5 bases). Germline lookup yields CDR1 SGDLS and CDR2 YYNGEE. The CDR3 has 16 residues. The V and J ends lost 0 bases and 0 bases respectively, with 10 bases between them. CDR3: CASSVGAANSYNEQFF. The CDR3 region has the DNA TGTGCCAGCAGCGTAGGAGCGGCCAACTCCTACAATGAGCAGTTCTTC.

This rearrangement joins TRBV6-4 to TRBJ1-2; 8 bases agree with TRBD1. V lost 7 bases to trimming and J lost 1 base; unmatched junction nucleotides: 11. The V gene's germline CDR1 is MRHNA and CDR2 SNTAGT. This CDR3 has 16 amino acids. The DNA of the CDR3 is TGTGCCAGCACGACGGGAGGACAGGGAAGTAACTATGGCTACACCTTC. Translated, it gives CASTTGGQGSNYGYTF.

The chain is built from TRBV29-1 and TRBJ2-7; TRBD1 aligns across 9 bases. The CDR3 is 13 amino acids. The germline gives CDR1 SQVTM, CDR2 ANQGSEA. Trimming removed 7 bases from V and 4 bases from J; junction bases left unmatched: 8. The CDR3 DNA follows: TGCAGCGCATTAACAGGGGGCAGTTACGAGCAGTACTTC. This gives the protein CSALTGGSYEQYF.